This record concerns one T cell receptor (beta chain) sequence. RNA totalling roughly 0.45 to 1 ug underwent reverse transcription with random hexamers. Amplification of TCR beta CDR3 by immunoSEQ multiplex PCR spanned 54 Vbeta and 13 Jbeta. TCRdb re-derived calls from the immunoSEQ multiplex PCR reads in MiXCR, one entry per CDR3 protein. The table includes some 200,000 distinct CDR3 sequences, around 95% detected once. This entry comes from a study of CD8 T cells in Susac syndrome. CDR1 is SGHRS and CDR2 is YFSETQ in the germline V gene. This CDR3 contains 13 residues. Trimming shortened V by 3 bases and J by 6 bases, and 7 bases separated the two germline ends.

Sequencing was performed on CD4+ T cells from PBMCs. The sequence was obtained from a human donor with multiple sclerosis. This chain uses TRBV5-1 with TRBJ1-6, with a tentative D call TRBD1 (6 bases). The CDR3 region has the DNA TGCGCCAGCAGCTGGACAGCTAATTCACCCCTCCACTTT. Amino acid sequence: CASSWTANSPLHF. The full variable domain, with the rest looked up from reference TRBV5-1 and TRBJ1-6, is KAGVTQTPRYLIKTRGQQVTLSCSPISGHRSVSWYQQTPGQGLQFLFEYFSETQRNKGNFPGRFSGRQFSNSRSEMNVSTLELGDSALYLCASSWTANSPLHFGNGTRLTVT.